A single sample is the source of the 21 T cell receptor beta chains below, sequenced in a study of blood T cell repertoires in COVID-19. Here immunoSEQ multiplex PCR was the method, and the copy in TCRdb shows in-frame clones only, minus some. The sample lists 200,000 to 300,000 clones; around 84% were seen once. Sequenced sample: peripheral blood. The origin of the receptors is a woman aged 60-70 years with COVID-19, enrolled during active disease.

The CDR3 DNA reads TGTGCCAGCAGCACGGGACTAGCGCCCTTGGCTTCCCTGTTCTACGAGCAGTACTTC. Translated, it gives CASSTGLAPLASLFYEQYF. V is TRBV21-1 and J is TRBJ2-7; TRBD2, the table's D call, lacks a check against the DNA. TRBV21-1 is given as a pseudogene. This CDR3 contains 19 residues.

A single count supports this clone. The gene calls are TRBV5-1 and TRBJ2-7; 16 bases agree with TRBD2. This CDR3 has 17 amino acids. Trimming at V came to 3 bases and at J to 0 bases, leaving 3 bases not matched to a gene. CDR1 SGHRS and CDR2 YFSETQ come from the germline V gene. CDR3 nucleotides: TGCGCCAGCAGCTCGGGACTAGCGGGAGGGCCCTCCTACGAGCAGTACTTC. Translating gives CASSSGLAGGPSYEQYF.

The count of this clone is one. The rearrangement uses TRBV5-1 and TRBJ1-5, with D perhaps matching TRBD1 (5 bases). In germline, CDR1 is SGHRS, CDR2 YFSETQ. The CDR3 consists of 14 residues. With 4 bases removed from V and 1 base from J, the gap between germline ends came to 9 bases. The CDR3 protein is CASSPGGSNQPQHF. The CDR3 coding sequence is TGCGCCAGCAGCCCTGGGGGGAGCAATCAGCCCCAGCATTTT.

This rearrangement joins TRBV28 to TRBJ2-4, with 10 positions matching TRBD1. J was trimmed by 8 bases and V by 4 bases; bases with no gene match: 8. CDR3 length: 15 amino acids. Looked up from germline, CDR1 is MDHEN and CDR2 is SYDVKM. The CDR3 sequence: CASSSTGGASDIQYF. CDR3 in DNA: TGTGCCAGCAGTTCGACAGGGGGCGCATCGGACATTCAGTACTTC. The whole variable domain, filled in from reference TRBV28 and TRBJ2-4, reads DVKVTQSSRYLVKRTGEKVFLECVQDMDHENMFWYRQDPGLGLRLIYFSYDVKMKEKGDIPEGYSVSREKKERFSLILESASTNQTSMYLCASSSTGGASDIQYFGAGTRLSVL.

The CDR3 is CASSFTLGNPTLGDRYEQYF. In DNA form, the CDR3 reads TGTGCCAGCAGCTTTACTCTAGGGAATCCTACCTTAGGGGATAGGTACGAGCAGTACTTC. The rearrangement links TRBV13 to TRBJ2-7; a possible D gene is TRBD1 (5 bases). Germline CDR1 and CDR2: PRHDT and FYEKMQ (reference sequence). CDR3 length equals 20 residues. V dropped 3 bases and J dropped 4 bases, with 31 bases sitting between them.

The genes are TRBV27 and TRBJ2-3; no firm D call. The CDR3 length is 14 residues. The V gene lost 0 bases and the J gene lost 4 bases, with 8 bases spanning the gap. CDR1 and CDR2 from the germline V gene are MNHEY and SMNVEV (reference sequence). The CDR3 loop is CASSLSALADTQYF. The DNA for the CDR3 is TGTGCCAGCAGTTTATCTGCCCTAGCAGATACGCAGTATTTT.

The rearrangement links TRBV7-9 to TRBJ2-1, with TRBD2 as a possible D gene (7 bases). Trimming cost V 5 bases and J 8 bases, with 16 bases left between them. Germline V gene lookup returns CDR1 SEHNR and CDR2 FQNEAQ (reference sequence). The CDR3 is 14 residues long. The CDR3 here is CASSRGRGIDEQFF. The CDR3 DNA sequence: TGTGCCAGCAGCCGGGGGAGGGGGATCGATGAGCAGTTCTTC.

This rearrangement joins TRBV7-8 to TRBJ2-7, with D maybe TRBD1 (5 bases). Looked up from germline, CDR1 is SGHVS and CDR2 is FQNEAQ. The CDR3 loop spans 14 amino acids. Trimming removed 5 bases from V and 0 bases from J, with 11 bases in between. The DNA of the CDR3 is TGTGCCAGCAGCAATGGGGCAGGCTCCTACGAGCAGTACTTC. Amino acid sequence: CASSNGAGSYEQYF.

The CDR3 DNA sequence: TGTGCCAGCAGTTCCCCCGGGACTAGCGGAACCTCCTACGAGCAGTACTTC. It codes for CASSSPGTSGTSYEQYF. This sequence joins TRBV28 and TRBJ2-7, with 11 bases matching TRBD2. This CDR3 comprises 17 residues. Germline CDR1 is MDHEN and CDR2 is SYDVKM. The junction had 8 bases not matched to a gene; V was cut back by 4 bases and J by 0 bases.

This clone appeared once. V usage is TRBV19 and J usage is TRBJ1-5; 9 nucleotides match TRBD1. This CDR3 spans 18 amino acids. Trimming cost V 4 bases and J 0 bases; bases outside gene matches: 10. CDR1 LNHDA and CDR2 SQIVND come from the germline V gene (reference sequence). The CDR3 spells CASSKGGDRAYSNQPQHF. The CDR3 nucleotides read TGTGCCAGTAGTAAGGGCGGGGACAGGGCCTATAGCAATCAGCCCCAGCATTTT.

This clone was seen more than once but under ten times. The rearrangement joins TRBV6-1 to TRBJ2-5, with 10 nucleotides matching TRBD2. Unmatched junction bases numbered 8, after V lost 4 bases and J lost 3 bases. The CDR3 consists of 16 residues. From germline, CDR1 is MNHNS and CDR2 SASEGT. For the CDR3, the DNA is TGTGCCAGCAGTGTCCTCCGGACTAGCGGTAAAGAGACCCAGTACTTC. It encodes CASSVLRTSGKETQYF.

Only a few counts were recorded for this clone. The genes are TRBV18 and TRBJ1-6, with D unclear. Germline loops: CDR1 KGHSH, CDR2 LQKENI. With 4 bases removed from V and 5 bases from J, the gap between germline ends came to 9 bases. The CDR3 runs 14 residues. CDR3 DNA: TGTGCCAGCTCACGTAACAGAGATAATTCACCCCTCCACTTT. This encodes CASSRNRDNSPLHF. Drawing the rest from reference TRBV18 and TRBJ1-6, the complete variable domain is NAGVMQNPRHLVRRRGQEARLRCSPMKGHSHVYWYRQLPEEGLKFMVYLQKENIIDESGMPKERFSAEFPKEGPSILRIQQVVRGDSAAYFCASSRNRDNSPLHFGNGTRLTVT.

The V and J genes are TRBV6-5 and TRBJ1-6; D remains unclear. V was cut by 0 bases and J by 9 bases, with 12 bases left in between. The CDR3 has 15 amino acids. Per the germline V gene, CDR1 is MNHEY and CDR2 is SVGAGI. DNA of the CDR3: TGTGCCAGCAGTTACTCCGGGGTAGCCACTTCACCCCTCCACTTT. This encodes CASSYSGVATSPLHF.

The CDR3 nucleotides are TGTGCCAGCAGTTTACCTGCTAGCGGGCGGGTACGCACAGATACGCAGTATTTT. This codes for CASSLPASGRVRTDTQYF. The chain links TRBV28 to TRBJ2-3; 8 bases agree with TRBD2. CDR3 length: 18 amino acids. Germline V gene sequence: CDR1 MDHEN, CDR2 SYDVKM. After removal of 2 bases from V and 1 base from J, the junction contained 11 bases not matched to a gene.

The gene calls are TRBV30 and TRBJ2-1, with 9 nucleotides matching TRBD2. CDR1 and CDR2 from the germline V gene are GTSNPN and SVGIG (reference sequence). The junction had 4 bases not matched to a gene; V was cut back by 0 bases and J by 10 bases. CDR3 length: 13 residues. CDR3 coding DNA: TGTGCCTGGAGTGTGCTAGCGGGAACCGAGCAGTTCTTC. Protein: CAWSVLAGTEQFF. Drawing the rest from reference TRBV30 and TRBJ2-1, the complete variable domain is SQTIHQWPATLVQPVGSPLSLECTVEGTSNPNLYWYRQAAGRGLQLLFYSVGIGQISSEVPQNLSASRPQDRQFILSSKKLLLSDSGFYLCAWSVLAGTEQFFGPGTRLTVL.

V usage is TRBV19 and J usage is TRBJ1-4; D may be TRBD1 (6 bases). The CDR3 length is 14 residues. Germline V gives CDR1 LNHDA, CDR2 SQIVND (reference sequence). With 5 bases removed from V and 1 base from J, the gap between germline ends came to 8 bases. The CDR3 loop is CASSRRGTNEKLFF. CDR3 bases: TGTGCCAGTAGTCGCAGGGGAACTAATGAAAAACTGTTTTTT.

The gene calls are TRBV12-3 or TRBV12-4 and TRBJ2-4; no reliable D call. CDR3 length equals 13 residues. V lost 6 bases, J lost 4 bases, and 10 bases lay in between. CDR3 sequence (DNA): TGTGCCAGCAGCGCCTCCGGGAAAAACATTCAGTACTTC. Translated, it gives CASSASGKNIQYF.

The chain recombines TRBV7-2 with TRBJ2-2, with 9 bases that match TRBD2. CDR3 length: 16 amino acids. Germline CDR1 SGHTA, CDR2 FQGNSA. V lost 4 bases to trimming and J lost 5 bases; unmatched junction nucleotides: 8. The CDR3 protein is CASSSRLAAVTGELFF. The CDR3, as DNA: TGTGCCAGCAGCTCCAGACTAGCGGCGGTTACCGGGGAGCTGTTTTTT.

The V call is TRBV18, the J call TRBJ2-7, with D possibly being TRBD1 (5 bases). The length of the CDR3 is 13 residues. Per the germline V gene, CDR1 is KGHSH and CDR2 is LQKENI. V was trimmed by 3 bases and J by 5 bases, leaving 11 bases between them. CDR3 DNA sequence: TGTGCCAGCTCACCTCAGGGTCCCCACGAGCAGTACTTC. It specifies CASSPQGPHEQYF.

This chain connects TRBV6-4 to TRBJ1-1; the D gene is possibly TRBD1 (5 bases). V dropped 5 bases and J dropped 5 bases, with 21 bases sitting between them. CDR3 length: 16 amino acids. Looked up from germline, CDR1 is MRHNA and CDR2 is SNTAGT. The CDR3 DNA reads as TGTGCCAGCAGTCAGTTCCCCAGACAGAAAGGGACTGAAGCTTTCTTT. Protein: CASSQFPRQKGTEAFF.

This clone was recorded only once. This chain connects TRBV9 to TRBJ2-3; the D gene is possibly TRBD2 (5 bases). Germline CDR1 reads SGDLS; CDR2 reads YYNGEE. The CDR3 consists of 15 residues. V was pared by 0 bases and J by 7 bases, with 15 bases between. The CDR3 nucleotides read TGTGCCAGCAGCGTAGGCGAGGGAGAGATTAATACGCAGTATTTT. Its protein is CASSVGEGEINTQYF.